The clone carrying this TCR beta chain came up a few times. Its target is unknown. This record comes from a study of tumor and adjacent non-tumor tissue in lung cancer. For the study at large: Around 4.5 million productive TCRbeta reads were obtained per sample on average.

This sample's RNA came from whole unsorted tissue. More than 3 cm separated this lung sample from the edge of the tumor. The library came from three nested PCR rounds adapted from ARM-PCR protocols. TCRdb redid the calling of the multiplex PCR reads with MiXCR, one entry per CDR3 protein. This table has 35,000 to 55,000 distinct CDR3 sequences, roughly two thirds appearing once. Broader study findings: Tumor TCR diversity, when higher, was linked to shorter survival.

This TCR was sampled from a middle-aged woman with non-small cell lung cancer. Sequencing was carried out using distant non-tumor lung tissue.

The CDR3 DNA sequence: TGTGCCAGAGGACAGGACTCTGGAAACACCATATATTTT. Protein: CARGQDSGNTIYF. This rearrangement joins TRBV7-9 to TRBJ1-3; 7 bases map to TRBD1. CDR3 length: 13 amino acids. Germline V CDR1 and CDR2: SEHNR, FQNEAQ (reference sequence). V was clipped by 9 bases and J by 0 bases; unmatched bases: 2.